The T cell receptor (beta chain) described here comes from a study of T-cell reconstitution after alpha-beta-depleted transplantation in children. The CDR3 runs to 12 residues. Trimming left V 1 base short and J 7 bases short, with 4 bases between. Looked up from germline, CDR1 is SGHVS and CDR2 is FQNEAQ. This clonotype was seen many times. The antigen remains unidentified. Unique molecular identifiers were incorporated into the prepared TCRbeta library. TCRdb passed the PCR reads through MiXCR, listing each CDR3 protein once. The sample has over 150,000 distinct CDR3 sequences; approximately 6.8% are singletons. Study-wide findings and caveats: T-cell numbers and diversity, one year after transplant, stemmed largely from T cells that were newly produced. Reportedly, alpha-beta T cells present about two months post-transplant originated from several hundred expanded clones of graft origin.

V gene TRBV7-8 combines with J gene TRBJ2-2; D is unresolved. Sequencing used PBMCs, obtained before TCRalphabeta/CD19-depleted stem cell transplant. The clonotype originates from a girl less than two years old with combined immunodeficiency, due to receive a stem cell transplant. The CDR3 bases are TGTGCCAGCAGCTTAGTAGTCGGGGAGCTGTTTTTT. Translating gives CASSLVVGELFF.